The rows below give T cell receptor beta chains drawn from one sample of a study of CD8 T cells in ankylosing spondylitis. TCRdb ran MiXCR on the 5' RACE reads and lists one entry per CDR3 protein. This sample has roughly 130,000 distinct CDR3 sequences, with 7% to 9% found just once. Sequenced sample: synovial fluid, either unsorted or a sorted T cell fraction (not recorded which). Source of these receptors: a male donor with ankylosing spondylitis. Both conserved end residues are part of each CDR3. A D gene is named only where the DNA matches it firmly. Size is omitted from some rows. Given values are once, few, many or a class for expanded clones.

CATSQLGRWASGANVLTF,TGTGCCACCAGCCAGTTGGGGCGTTGGGCATCCGGGGCCAACGTCCTGACTTTC,TRBV3-1,18,NA,TRBJ2-6,NA
CAWSTGLSNQETQYF,TGTGCCTGGAGTACAGGGCTTTCAAACCAAGAGACCCAGTACTTC,TRBV30,15,NA,TRBJ2-5,NA
CSARRWDAEAFF,TGCAGTGCTAGGCGGTGGGACGCTGAAGCTTTCTTT,TRBV20-1,12,NA,TRBJ1-1,NA
CASSSRTWEYEQYF,TGCGCCAGCAGCTCTAGGACATGGGAATACGAGCAGTACTTC,TRBV5-1,14,NA,TRBJ2-7,NA
CARGQGGQPQHF,TGTGCCAGAGGACAGGGTGGACAGCCCCAGCATTTT,TRBV28,12,few,TRBJ1-5,TRBD1
CASSLGSRGETQYF,TGTGCCAGCAGCTTGGGCTCAAGGGGAGAGACCCAGTACTTC,TRBV5-6,14,many,TRBJ2-5,NA
CASSPRPDIQYF,TGTGCCAGCTCACCAAGACCAGACATTCAGTACTTC,TRBV18,12,NA,TRBJ2-4,NA
CSASPPTSGYNEQFF,TGCAGTGCTAGTCCCCCCACCAGCGGATACAATGAGCAGTTCTTC,TRBV20-1,15,few,TRBJ2-1,NA
CASSPGHGADTEAFF,TGCGCCAGCAGCCCTGGACACGGGGCAGACACTGAAGCTTTCTTT,TRBV4-1,15,many,TRBJ1-1,NA
CSAPRTGNIQYF,TGCAGTGCTCCCCGGACGGGAAACATTCAGTACTTC,TRBV20-1,12,medium-sized,TRBJ2-4,NA
CASSLISPNSYNEQFF,TGTGCCAGCAGTTTAATAAGCCCAAACTCCTACAATGAGCAGTTCTTC,TRBV28,16,many,TRBJ2-1,NA
CATADAKGTEAFF,TGTGCCACGGCCGACGCGAAGGGCACTGAAGCTTTCTTT,TRBV10-3,13,many,TRBJ1-1,NA
CASSQDLWDKDEAFF,TGTGCCAGCAGCCAAGATTTGTGGGATAAAGATGAAGCTTTCTTT,TRBV4-2,15,many,TRBJ1-1,NA
CSAPPFEGVDIQYF,TGCAGTGCTCCTCCCTTCGAGGGAGTGGACATTCAGTACTTC,TRBV20-1,14,few,TRBJ2-4,NA
CAWSALAGASSYEQYF,TGTGCCTGGAGTGCCCTAGCGGGAGCCAGTTCCTACGAGCAGTACTTC,TRBV30,16,many,TRBJ2-7,TRBD2
CASSQDSPGFLYSPLHF,TGCGCCAGCAGCCAAGATTCCCCGGGTTTCTTATATTCACCCCTCCACTTT,TRBV4-3,17,few,TRBJ1-6,NA
CAISAGTFSCEQFF,TGTGCCATCAGCGCCGGGACATTCAGCTGTGAGCAGTTCTTC,TRBV7-9,14,NA,TRBJ2-1,NA
CASSSPDRALEQYF,TGTGCCAGCAGTTCCCCGGACAGGGCCTTAGAGCAGTACTTC,TRBV28,14,NA,TRBJ2-7,TRBD1
CASSETRSYNEQFF,TGTGCCAGCAGTGAAACTAGGTCCTACAATGAGCAGTTCTTC,TRBV2,14,NA,TRBJ2-1,NA
CASSPVSPGSYNSPLHF,TGTGCCAGCTCACCAGTTTCCCCGGGATCCTATAATTCACCCCTCCACTTT,TRBV18,17,few,TRBJ1-6,NA
CASSFSLAGGTNEQFF,TGCGCCAGCAGCTTTTCACTAGCGGGGGGGACCAATGAGCAGTTCTTC,TRBV5-1,16,NA,TRBJ2-1,TRBD2
CATSDENRHGYTF,TGTGCCACCAGTGACGAAAACAGGCATGGCTACACCTTC,TRBV24-1,13,NA,TRBJ1-2,NA
CASSRLRDRDLRDEQYF,TGTGCCAGCTCACGCCTACGGGACCGGGACCTAAGGGACGAGCAGTACTTC,TRBV18,17,NA,TRBJ2-7,NA
CASRRGSWSGNTIYF,TGTGCCAGCAGACGCGGATCCTGGTCTGGAAACACCATATATTTT,TRBV6-2/TRBV6-3,15,few,TRBJ1-3,NA
CASSFRAAEAFF,TGTGCCAGCAGTTTCAGGGCGGCCGAAGCTTTCTTT,TRBV12-3/TRBV12-4,12,few,TRBJ1-1,NA
CSASTGLSYNEQFF,TGCAGTGCTAGCACTGGGCTCTCCTACAATGAGCAGTTCTTC,TRBV20-1,14,many,TRBJ2-1,NA
CSASGLAGGTAGELFF,TGCAGTGCTAGTGGACTAGCGGGGGGGACAGCTGGGGAGCTGTTTTTT,TRBV20-1,16,few,TRBJ2-2,TRBD2
CSAQGLLDYGYTF,TGCAGTGCCCAGGGGCTGTTGGACTATGGCTACACCTTC,TRBV20-1,13,many,TRBJ1-2,NA
CATSRDGFSDTDTQYF,TGTGCCACCAGCAGAGATGGGTTTAGTGACACAGATACGCAGTATTTT,TRBV15,16,many,TRBJ2-3,NA
CASSQARGGLIGEQFF,TGTGCCAGCAGCCAGGCCCGGGGGGGCTTGATCGGAGAGCAGTTCTTC,TRBV4-2,16,once,TRBJ2-1,TRBD2
CASSSAEGAPQHF,TGTGCCAGCAGCTCAGCTGAGGGGGCACCCCAGCATTTT,TRBV11-2,13,NA,TRBJ1-5,TRBD1
CASSPGTDYNEKLFF,TGTGCCAGCAGCCCCGGGACGGATTATAATGAAAAACTGTTTTTT,TRBV7-9,15,many,TRBJ1-4,NA
CASSLVSGVADDGYTF,TGCGCCAGCAGCCTAGTCTCCGGGGTGGCGGACGATGGCTACACCTTC,TRBV5-1,16,few,TRBJ1-2,NA
CASSYDTSGEQYF,TGTGCCAGCAGCTACGACACTAGCGGCGAGCAGTACTTC,TRBV11-3,13,many,TRBJ2-7,TRBD2
CASSPPSGKGREQYF,TGTGCCAGCTCACCACCATCCGGGAAAGGTCGCGAGCAGTACTTC,TRBV18,15,many,TRBJ2-7,NA
CASSLVPLPGPGYEQYF,TGTGCCAGCAGCTTGGTTCCTCTACCCGGACCTGGTTACGAGCAGTACTTC,TRBV5-5,17,many,TRBJ2-7,NA
CASSGTGTGYTGELFF,TGTGCCAGCAGCGGGACCGGGACAGGGTACACCGGGGAGCTGTTTTTT,TRBV9,16,many,TRBJ2-2,TRBD1
CASTDLRSLAKNIQYF,TGTGCCAGCACCGACCTCAGGAGCCTAGCCAAAAACATTCAGTACTTC,TRBV2,16,many,TRBJ2-4,NA
CASSLEAGAPRSPLHF,TGTGCCAGCAGCCTTGAGGCGGGGGCGCCCCGTTCACCCCTCCACTTT,TRBV4-2,16,few,TRBJ1-6,NA
CASSLRPNEQFF,TGTGCCAGCAGTTTACGGCCGAATGAGCAGTTCTTC,TRBV12-3/TRBV12-4,12,many,TRBJ2-1,NA
CASSPWGTHVAKNIQYF,TGTGCCAGCAGTCCCTGGGGGACACATGTAGCCAAAAACATTCAGTACTTC,TRBV6-1,17,many,TRBJ2-4,NA
CASSLEGDLLYEQYF,TGTGCCAGCAGCTTGGAGGGGGACTTACTTTACGAGCAGTACTTC,TRBV13,15,few,TRBJ2-7,NA
CASISTTPLDNNEQFF,TGTGCCAGCATCTCTACAACTCCTCTAGACAACAATGAGCAGTTCTTC,TRBV12-3/TRBV12-4,16,many,TRBJ2-1,NA
CASSFRAGEKQPQHF,TGTGCCAGCAGTTTCAGGGCAGGGGAAAAGCAGCCCCAGCATTTT,TRBV27,15,few,TRBJ1-5,NA
CASSPSRNTGELFF,TGTGCCAGCTCACCAAGTAGGAACACCGGGGAGCTGTTTTTT,TRBV18,14,many,TRBJ2-2,NA
CASSYGGLVTEAFF,TGTGCCAGCAGTTACGGGGGCCTCGTAACTGAAGCTTTCTTT,TRBV6-5,14,many,TRBJ1-1,NA
CASSQGSVYEQYF,TGTGCCAGCAGTCAAGGGTCTGTATACGAGCAGTACTTC,TRBV6-6,13,many,TRBJ2-7,NA
CANFGVLANLRDTQYF,TGTGCCAACTTCGGGGTACTAGCTAACCTAAGAGATACGCAGTATTTT,TRBV21-1,16,many,TRBJ2-3,NA
CASSPHGQSSYEQYF,TGTGCCAGCAGCCCCCACGGACAGAGCTCCTACGAGCAGTACTTC,TRBV11-2,15,NA,TRBJ2-7,NA
CASSSRRGAGKQYF,TGTGCCAGCAGCTCCCGGAGGGGGGCAGGGAAGCAGTACTTC,TRBV7-2,14,many,TRBJ2-7,NA
CASSLGRQGTDTQYF,TGCGCCAGCAGCCTTGGGCGACAGGGCACAGATACGCAGTATTTT,TRBV4-3,15,few,TRBJ2-3,NA
CASSHRAGYTDTQYF,TGTGCCAGCAGCCATCGGGCAGGGTACACAGATACGCAGTATTTT,TRBV6-4,15,many,TRBJ2-3,NA
CASRLAPYNEQFF,TGCGCCAGCAGACTAGCGCCCTACAATGAGCAGTTCTTC,TRBV10-2,13,many,TRBJ2-1,TRBD2
CASRSGTNQETQYF,TGTGCCAGCAGGAGCGGGACGAATCAAGAGACCCAGTACTTC,TRBV28,14,NA,TRBJ2-5,TRBD2
CASSYQSNTEAFF,TGTGCCAGCAGCTACCAATCGAACACTGAAGCTTTCTTT,TRBV7-6,13,many,TRBJ1-1,NA
CAARRSAGGYTF,TGTGCCGCCCGCAGGAGTGCTGGTGGCTACACCTTC,TRBV6-2/TRBV6-3,12,few,TRBJ1-2,NA
CASNRGLQETQYF,TGTGCCAGCAACAGGGGCCTCCAAGAGACCCAGTACTTC,TRBV6-2/TRBV6-3,13,many,TRBJ2-5,TRBD1
CASSSSVRGNQPQHF,TGTGCCAGCAGCTCCTCGGTAAGGGGGAATCAGCCCCAGCATTTT,TRBV11-2,15,NA,TRBJ1-5,NA
CASSSTKTGGLGYTF,TGTGCCAGCAGCTCAACCAAGACAGGGGGCCTTGGCTACACCTTC,TRBV5-8,15,many,TRBJ1-2,TRBD1
CASSVTTGGSYEQYF,TGTGCCAGCAGCGTAACGACAGGGGGTTCGTACGAGCAGTACTTC,TRBV7-2,15,many,TRBJ2-7,TRBD1